The subject of this entry is one TCR beta chain. Its cognate antigen is unknown. The ends lost 4 bases at V and 4 bases at J; junction bases unmatched: 6. Germline V gene sequence: CDR1 SNHLY, CDR2 FYNNEI. The CDR3 extends over 15 amino acids. The PCR made use of 60 Vbeta and 13 Jbeta primers. Profiling relied on immunoSEQ multiplex PCR, and the TCRdb table lists in-frame clones only, not all of them. The sample has 90,000 to 110,000 clones; roughly 80% are singletons. This specimen comes from a study of cytomegalovirus exposure and HLA in healthy donors. Whole-study findings and limits: In a later analysis, donors in an Asian-associated ancestry cluster reportedly had fewer N-insertions in productive TCRs than the cohort mean. Over 150 TCR beta chains were listed as cytomegalovirus-associated. A later analysis linked a missense DCLRE1C variant to TCR beta V- and J-gene trimming. Through in vitro validation, three CMV-associated chains were shown to be specific for CMV antigens.

Sequencing was done on a sample of PBMCs. The receptor was derived from a man aged 25 to 45 in good health and CMV-seropositive. The rearrangement links TRBV2 to TRBJ2-3; TRBD1 aligns across 9 bases. The CDR3 loop is CASSVQGQGADTQYF. For the CDR3, the DNA is TGTGCCAGCAGTGTTCAGGGACAGGGCGCAGATACGCAGTATTTT.